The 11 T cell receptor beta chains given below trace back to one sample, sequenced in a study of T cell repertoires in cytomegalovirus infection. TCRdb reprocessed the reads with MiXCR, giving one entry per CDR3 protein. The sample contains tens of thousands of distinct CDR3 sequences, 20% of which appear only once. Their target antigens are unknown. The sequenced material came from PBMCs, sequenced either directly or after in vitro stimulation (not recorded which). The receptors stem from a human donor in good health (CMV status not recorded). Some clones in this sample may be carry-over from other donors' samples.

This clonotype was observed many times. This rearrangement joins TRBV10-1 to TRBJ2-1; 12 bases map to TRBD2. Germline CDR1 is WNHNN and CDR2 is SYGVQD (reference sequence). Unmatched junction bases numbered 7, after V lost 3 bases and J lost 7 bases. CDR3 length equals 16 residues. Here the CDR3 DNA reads TGCGCCAGCAGTGATCCGGGGACTAGCGGGTCGAATGAGCAGTTCTTC. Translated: CASSDPGTSGSNEQFF.

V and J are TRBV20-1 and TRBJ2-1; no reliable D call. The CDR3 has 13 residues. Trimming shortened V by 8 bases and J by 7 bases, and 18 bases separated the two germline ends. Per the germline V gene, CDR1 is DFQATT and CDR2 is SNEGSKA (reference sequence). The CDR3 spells CSSKSTLGNEQFF. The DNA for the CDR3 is TGCAGTTCCAAATCAACGCTTGGTAATGAGCAGTTCTTC.

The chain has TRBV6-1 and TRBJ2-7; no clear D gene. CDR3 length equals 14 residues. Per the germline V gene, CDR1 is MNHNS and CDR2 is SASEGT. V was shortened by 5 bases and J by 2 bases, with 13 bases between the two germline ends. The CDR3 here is CASSQSRSTYEQYF. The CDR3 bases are TGTGCCAGCAGTCAGTCTCGCAGTACCTACGAGCAGTACTTC.

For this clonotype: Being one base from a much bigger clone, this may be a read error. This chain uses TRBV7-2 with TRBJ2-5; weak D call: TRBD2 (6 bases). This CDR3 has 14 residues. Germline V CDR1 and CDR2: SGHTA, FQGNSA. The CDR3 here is CASSSYTSLENQYF. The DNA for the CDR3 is TGTGCCAGCAGCTCGTACACTAGCTTAGAGAACCAGTACTTC.

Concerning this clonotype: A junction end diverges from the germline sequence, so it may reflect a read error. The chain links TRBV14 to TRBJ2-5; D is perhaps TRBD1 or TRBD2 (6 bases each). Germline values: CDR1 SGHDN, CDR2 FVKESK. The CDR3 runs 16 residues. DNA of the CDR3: TGTGCCAGCACGAACCGCCCCGGGGGACCCCAGGGGAGAATGAACTTC. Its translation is CASTNRPGGPQGRMNF.

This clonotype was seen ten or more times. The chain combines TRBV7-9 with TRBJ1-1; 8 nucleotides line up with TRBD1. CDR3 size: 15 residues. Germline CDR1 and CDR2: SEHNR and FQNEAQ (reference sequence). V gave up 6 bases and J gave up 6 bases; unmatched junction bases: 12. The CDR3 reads CASRDRADSGAEAFF. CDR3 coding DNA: TGTGCCAGCAGGGACAGGGCCGATTCGGGGGCTGAAGCTTTCTTT.

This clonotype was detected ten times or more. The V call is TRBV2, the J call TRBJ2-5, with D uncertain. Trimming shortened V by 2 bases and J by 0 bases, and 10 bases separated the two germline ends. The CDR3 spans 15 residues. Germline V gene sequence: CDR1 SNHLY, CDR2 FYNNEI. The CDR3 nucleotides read TGTGCCAGCAGTGAATCGTTGGGCAACCAAGAGACCCAGTACTTC. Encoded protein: CASSESLGNQETQYF. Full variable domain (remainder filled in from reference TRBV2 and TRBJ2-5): EPEVTQTPSHQVTQMGQEVILRCVPISNHLYFYWYRQILGQKVEFLVSFYNNEISEKSEIFDDQFSVERPDGSNFTLKIRSTKLEDSAMYFCASSESLGNQETQYFGPGTRLLVL.

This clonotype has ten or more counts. The DNA for the CDR3 is TGTGCCAGCAGCTTGACAGGACCATGGGAGCAGTTCTTC. It codes for CASSLTGPWEQFF. This chain uses TRBV12-3 or TRBV12-4 with TRBJ2-1, with a possible D match to TRBD1 (6 bases). This CDR3 has 13 amino acids. V was clipped by 6 bases and J by 10 bases, with 16 bases between them.

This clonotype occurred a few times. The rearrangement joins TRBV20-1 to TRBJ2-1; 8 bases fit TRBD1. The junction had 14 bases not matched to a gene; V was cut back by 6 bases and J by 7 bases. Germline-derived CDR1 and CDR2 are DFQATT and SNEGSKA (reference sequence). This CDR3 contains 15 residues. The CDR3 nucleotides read TGCAGTGCCCCTTCCAGGGGGCAGGTGGGGAATGAGCAGTTCTTC. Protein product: CSAPSRGQVGNEQFF.

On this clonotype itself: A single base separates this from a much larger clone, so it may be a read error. The CDR3 bases are TGTGCCAGCTTGGGCGAAATCCTCGGGGAGCAGTACTTC. Protein sequence: CASLGEILGEQYF. The chain links TRBV2 to TRBJ2-7; D uncertain. This CDR3 has 13 amino acids. Trimming pared 8 bases from V and 7 bases from J, leaving 18 bases between. Germline V lookup: CDR1 SNHLY, CDR2 FYNNEI.

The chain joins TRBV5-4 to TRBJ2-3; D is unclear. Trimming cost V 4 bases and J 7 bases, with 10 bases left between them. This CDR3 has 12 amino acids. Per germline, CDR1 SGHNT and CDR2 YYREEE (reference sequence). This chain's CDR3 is CASSTEVHTQYF. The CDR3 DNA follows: TGTGCCAGCAGCACCGAGGTACATACGCAGTATTTT.